This paragraph reports one T cell receptor beta chain. Its antigen is unidentified. This entry is derived from a study of graft-versus-host responses after intestinal transplantation. The overall study: Transplantation in recipients was multivisceral, liver-intestinal, or isolated intestinal.

The germline V and J ends were trimmed by 5 bases and 0 bases, with 8 bases remaining between them. Germline CDR1 and CDR2: LNHDA and SQIVND (reference sequence). The CDR3 loop spans 14 amino acids. Repertoires were generated with immunoSEQ multiplex PCR, while TCRdb's copy carries only in-frame clones and drops some. The sample contains roughly 120,000 clones, less than 95% of which appear only once. The sequence derives from a human donor who received an intestinal transplant. The rearrangement uses TRBV19 and TRBJ1-5; D is undetermined. The source material was unstimulated CD4+ T cells sorted from spleen or lymph node cells, sampled before intestinal transplant. The CDR3 bases are TGTGCCAGTAGTCCAGGATTTAGCAATCAGCCCCAGCATTTT. The encoded protein is CASSPGFSNQPQHF. Variable domain in full (rest from reference TRBV19 and TRBJ1-5): DGGITQSPKYLFRKEGQNVTLSCEQNLNHDAMYWYRQDPGQGLRLIYYSQIVNDFQKGDIAEGYSVSREKKESFPLTVTSAQKNPTAFYLCASSPGFSNQPQHFGDGTRLSIL.